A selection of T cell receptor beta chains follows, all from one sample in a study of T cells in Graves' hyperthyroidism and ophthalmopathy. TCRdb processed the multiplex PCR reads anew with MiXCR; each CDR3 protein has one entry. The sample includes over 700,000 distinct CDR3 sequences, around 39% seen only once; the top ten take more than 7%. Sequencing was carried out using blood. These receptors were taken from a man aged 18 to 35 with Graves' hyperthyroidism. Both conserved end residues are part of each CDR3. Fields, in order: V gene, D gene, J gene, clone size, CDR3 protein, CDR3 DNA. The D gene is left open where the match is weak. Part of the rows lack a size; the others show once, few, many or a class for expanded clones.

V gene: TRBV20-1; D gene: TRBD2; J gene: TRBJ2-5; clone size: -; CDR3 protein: CSLAGRGETQYF; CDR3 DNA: TGCAGTCTAGCGGGACGAGGGGAGACCCAGTACTTC
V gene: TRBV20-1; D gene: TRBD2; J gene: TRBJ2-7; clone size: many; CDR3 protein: CSARDQRDVFYEQYF; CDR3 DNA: TGCAGTGCTAGAGATCAGCGGGACGTGTTCTACGAGCAGTACTTC
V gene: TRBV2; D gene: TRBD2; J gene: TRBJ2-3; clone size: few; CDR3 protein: CASSYSVSAGGTDTQYF; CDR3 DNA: TGTGCCAGCAGTTATTCCGTGTCTGCGGGGGGCACAGATACGCAGTATTTT
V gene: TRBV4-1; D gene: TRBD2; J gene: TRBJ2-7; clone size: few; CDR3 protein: CASSRLAGAIYEQYF; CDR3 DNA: TGCGCCAGCAGCCGACTAGCGGGGGCTATATACGAGCAGTACTTC
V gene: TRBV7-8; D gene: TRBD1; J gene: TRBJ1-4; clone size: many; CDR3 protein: CASSLSSGQGGEKLFF; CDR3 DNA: TGTGCCAGCAGCTTATCGTCCGGACAGGGGGGTGAAAAACTGTTTTTT
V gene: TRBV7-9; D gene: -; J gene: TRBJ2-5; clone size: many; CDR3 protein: CASSLVGWVETQYF; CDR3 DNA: TGTGCCAGCAGCTTAGTCGGGTGGGTCGAGACCCAGTACTTC
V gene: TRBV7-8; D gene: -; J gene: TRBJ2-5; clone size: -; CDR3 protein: CASSLGQSREETQYF; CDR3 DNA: TGTGCCAGCAGCTTAGGGCAATCTAGGGAAGAGACCCAGTACTTC
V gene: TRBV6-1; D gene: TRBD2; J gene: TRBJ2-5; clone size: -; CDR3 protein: CASRGLVLPSQETQYF; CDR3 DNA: TGTGCCAGCAGGGGACTAGTTCTCCCTTCTCAAGAGACCCAGTACTTC
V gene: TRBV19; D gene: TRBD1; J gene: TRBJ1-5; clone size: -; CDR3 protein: CASRQGAQNQPQHF; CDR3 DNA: TGTGCCAGTAGGCAGGGGGCGCAGAATCAGCCCCAGCATTTT
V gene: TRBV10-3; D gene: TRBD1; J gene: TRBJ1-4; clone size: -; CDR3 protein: CAIGQGANEKLFF; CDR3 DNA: TGTGCCATCGGACAGGGCGCGAATGAAAAACTGTTTTTT
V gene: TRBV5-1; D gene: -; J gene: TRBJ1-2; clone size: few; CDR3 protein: CASSLEADPYGYTF; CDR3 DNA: TGCGCCAGCAGCTTGGAAGCGGATCCTTATGGCTACACCTTC
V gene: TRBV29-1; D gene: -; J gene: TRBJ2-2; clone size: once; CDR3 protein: CSVEVLGRGNTGELFF; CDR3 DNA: TGCAGCGTTGAGGTACTGGGCAGGGGGAACACCGGGGAGCTGTTTTTT
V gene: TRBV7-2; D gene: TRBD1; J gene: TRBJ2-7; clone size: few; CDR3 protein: CASSLAGQGPGISYEQYF; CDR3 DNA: TGTGCCAGCAGCTTAGCGGGACAGGGGCCCGGGATTTCCTACGAGCAGTACTTC
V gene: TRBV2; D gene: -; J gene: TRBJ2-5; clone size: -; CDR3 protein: CASTSGPLYETQYF; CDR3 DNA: TGTGCCAGCACCTCTGGACCACTTTATGAGACCCAGTACTTC
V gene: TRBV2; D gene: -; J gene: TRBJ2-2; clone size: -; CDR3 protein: CASSDQAMISGELFF; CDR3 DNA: TGTGCCAGCAGTGACCAGGCTATGATCTCTGGGGAGCTGTTTTTT
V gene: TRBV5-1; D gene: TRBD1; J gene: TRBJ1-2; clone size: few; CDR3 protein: CASSPRTGEVYGYTF; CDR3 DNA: TGCGCCAGCAGCCCTAGGACAGGGGAGGTCTATGGCTACACCTTC
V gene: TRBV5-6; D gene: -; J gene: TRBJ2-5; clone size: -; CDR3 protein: CASSLGLSSQLTQYF; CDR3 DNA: TGTGCCAGCAGCTTGGGACTCTCCTCACAATTGACCCAGTACTTC
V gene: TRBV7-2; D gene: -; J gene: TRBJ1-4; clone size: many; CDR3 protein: CASSLGGGEKLFF; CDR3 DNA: TGTGCCAGCAGCTTAGGGGGAGGTGAAAAACTGTTTTTT
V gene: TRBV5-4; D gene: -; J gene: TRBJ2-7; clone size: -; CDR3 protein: CASSMDRQTSYEQYF; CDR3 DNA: TGTGCCAGCAGTATGGATAGACAGACCTCCTACGAGCAGTACTTC
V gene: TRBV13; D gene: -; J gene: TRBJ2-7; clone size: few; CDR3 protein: CASSLGGTPALYEQYF; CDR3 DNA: TGTGCCAGCAGCTTAGGCGGGACACCTGCCCTCTACGAGCAGTACTTC
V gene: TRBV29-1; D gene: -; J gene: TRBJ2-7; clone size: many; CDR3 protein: CSVVSDEQYF; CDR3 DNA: TGCAGCGTTGTAAGTGACGAGCAGTACTTC
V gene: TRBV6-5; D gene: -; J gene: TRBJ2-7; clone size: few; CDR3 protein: CASSYSGKGNEQYF; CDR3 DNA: TGTGCCAGCAGTTACTCAGGGAAGGGGAACGAGCAGTACTTC
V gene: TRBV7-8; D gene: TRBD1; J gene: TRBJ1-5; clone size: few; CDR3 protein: CASSSGGTGAQPQHF; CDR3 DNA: TGTGCCAGCAGCTCCGGAGGGACAGGGGCTCAGCCCCAGCATTTT
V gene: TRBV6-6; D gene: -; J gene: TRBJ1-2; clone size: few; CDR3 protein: CASSAPEYGYTF; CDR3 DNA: TGTGCCAGCAGCGCCCCGGAGTATGGCTACACCTTC
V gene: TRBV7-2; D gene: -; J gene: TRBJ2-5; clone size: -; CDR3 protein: CVSSSEGVGAETQYF; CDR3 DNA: TGTGTCAGCAGCTCGGAGGGGGTGGGGGCGGAGACCCAGTACTTC
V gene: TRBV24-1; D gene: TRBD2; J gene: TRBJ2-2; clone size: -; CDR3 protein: CATEAGGSAGELFF; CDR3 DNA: TGTGCCACCGAAGCGGGAGGTTCGGCCGGGGAGCTGTTTTTT
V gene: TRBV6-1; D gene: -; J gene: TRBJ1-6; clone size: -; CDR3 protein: CASSEARGSPLHF; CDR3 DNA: TGTGCCAGCAGTGAAGCGCGTGGGTCACCCCTCCACTTT
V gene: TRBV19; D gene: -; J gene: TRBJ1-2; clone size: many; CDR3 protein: CASTGGQRGVYGYTF; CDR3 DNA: TGTGCCAGTACAGGAGGGCAGCGAGGAGTCTATGGCTACACCTTC
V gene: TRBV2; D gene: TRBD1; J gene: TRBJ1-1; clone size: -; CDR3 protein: CASRQGAMNTEAFF; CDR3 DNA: TGTGCCAGCCGACAGGGGGCCATGAACACTGAAGCTTTCTTT
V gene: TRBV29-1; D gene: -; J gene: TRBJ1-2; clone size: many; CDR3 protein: CSFTGYFGYGYTF; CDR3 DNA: TGCAGCTTTACAGGGTATTTCGGCTATGGCTACACCTTC
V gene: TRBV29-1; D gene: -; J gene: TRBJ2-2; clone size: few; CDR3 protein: CSVARDFTGELFF; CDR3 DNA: TGCAGCGTGGCCCGGGACTTTACCGGGGAGCTGTTTTTT
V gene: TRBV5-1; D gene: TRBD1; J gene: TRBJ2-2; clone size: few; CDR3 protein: CASSFWDSNTGELFF; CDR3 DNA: TGCGCCAGTTCCTTTTGGGACAGTAACACCGGGGAGCTGTTTTTT
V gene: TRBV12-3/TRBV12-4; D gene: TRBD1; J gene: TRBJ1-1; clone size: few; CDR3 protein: CASRQDRLRRAFF; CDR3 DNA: TGTGCCAGCAGGCAGGACAGGCTGAGAAGAGCTTTCTTT
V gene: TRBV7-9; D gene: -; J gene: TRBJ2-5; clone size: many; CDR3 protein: CASSLAMQQTQYF; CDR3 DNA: TGTGCCAGCAGCCTGGCCATGCAACAGACCCAGTACTTC
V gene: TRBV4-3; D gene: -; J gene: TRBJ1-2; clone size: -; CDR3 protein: CASSPTSGGFYGYTF; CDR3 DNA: TGCGCCAGCAGCCCTACATCAGGAGGGTTCTATGGCTACACCTTC
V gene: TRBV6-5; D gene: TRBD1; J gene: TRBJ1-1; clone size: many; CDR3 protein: CASSEAVQGGTEAFF; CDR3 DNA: TGTGCCAGCAGTGAAGCCGTCCAGGGGGGCACTGAAGCTTTCTTT
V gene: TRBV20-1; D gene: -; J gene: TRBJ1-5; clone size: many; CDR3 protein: CSASRSGPSNQPQHF; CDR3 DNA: TGCAGTGCTAGCCGGTCAGGGCCTAGCAATCAGCCCCAGCATTTT
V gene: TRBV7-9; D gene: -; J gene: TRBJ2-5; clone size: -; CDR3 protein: CASSFGRGADIQETQYF; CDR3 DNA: TGTGCCAGCAGCTTTGGAAGGGGGGCCGACATCCAAGAGACCCAGTACTTC
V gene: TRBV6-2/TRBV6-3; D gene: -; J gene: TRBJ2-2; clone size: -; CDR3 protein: CASSFFQGESGELFF; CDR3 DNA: TGTGCCAGCAGCTTTTTCCAGGGTGAATCCGGGGAGCTGTTTTTT
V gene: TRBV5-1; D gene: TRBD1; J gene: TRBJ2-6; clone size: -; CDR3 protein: CANSWTGTGAGANVLTF; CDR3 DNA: TGCGCCAACAGCTGGACCGGGACAGGGGCTGGGGCCAACGTCCTGACTTTC
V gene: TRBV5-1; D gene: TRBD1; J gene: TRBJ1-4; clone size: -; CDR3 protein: CASSPQGASNEKLFF; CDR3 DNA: TGCGCCAGCAGCCCACAGGGGGCATCTAATGAAAAACTGTTTTTT
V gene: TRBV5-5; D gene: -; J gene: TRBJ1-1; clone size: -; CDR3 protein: CASSKITEAFF; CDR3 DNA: TGTGCCAGCAGCAAAATCACTGAAGCTTTCTTT
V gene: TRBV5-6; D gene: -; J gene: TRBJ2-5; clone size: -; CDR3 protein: CASNGGGSLRQETQYF; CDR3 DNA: TGTGCCAGCAACGGGGGAGGAAGCTTAAGACAAGAGACCCAGTACTTC
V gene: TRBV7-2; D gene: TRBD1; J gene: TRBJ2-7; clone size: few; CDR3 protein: CASTLQGASSYEQYF; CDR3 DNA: TGTGCCAGCACTCTACAGGGGGCCAGCTCCTACGAGCAGTACTTC
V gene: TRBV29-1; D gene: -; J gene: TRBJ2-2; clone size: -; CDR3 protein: CSSAGTVNTGELFF; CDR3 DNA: TGCAGCAGTGCCGGGACGGTGAACACCGGGGAGCTGTTTTTT
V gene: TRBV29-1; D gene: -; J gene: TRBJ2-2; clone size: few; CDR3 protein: CSVESSGPRTGELFF; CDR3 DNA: TGCAGCGTTGAATCGTCAGGGCCGCGCACCGGGGAGCTGTTTTTT
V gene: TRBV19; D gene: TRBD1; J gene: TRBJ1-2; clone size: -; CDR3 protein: CASSYGGTAYGYTF; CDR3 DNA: TGTGCCAGCAGCTACGGAGGGACAGCTTATGGCTACACCTTC
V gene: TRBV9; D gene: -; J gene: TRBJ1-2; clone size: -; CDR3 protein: CASSRDRLRGYTF; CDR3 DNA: TGTGCCAGCAGTCGTGACAGGCTACGAGGCTACACCTTC
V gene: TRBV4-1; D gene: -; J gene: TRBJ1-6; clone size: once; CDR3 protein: CASSQGTRDSPLHF; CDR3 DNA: TGCGCCAGCAGCCAAGGTACCCGAGATTCACCCCTCCACTTT
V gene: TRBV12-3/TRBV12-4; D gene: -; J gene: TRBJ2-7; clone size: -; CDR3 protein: CASSLDGRRLSYEQYF; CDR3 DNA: TGTGCCAGCAGTTTAGATGGGCGGCGACTTAGCTACGAGCAGTACTTC
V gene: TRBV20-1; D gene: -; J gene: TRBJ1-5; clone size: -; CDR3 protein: CSARPLMTVNQPQHF; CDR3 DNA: TGCAGTGCTCGACCCCTGATGACGGTGAATCAGCCCCAGCATTTT
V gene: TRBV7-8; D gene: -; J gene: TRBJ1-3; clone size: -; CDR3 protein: CASSRWPGGNTIYF; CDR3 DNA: TGTGCCAGCAGCCGCTGGCCGGGGGGGAACACCATATATTTT
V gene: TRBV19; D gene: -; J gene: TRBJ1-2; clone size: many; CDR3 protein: CASSTRQALYGYTF; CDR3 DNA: TGTGCCAGTAGTACCAGACAGGCTCTCTATGGCTACACCTTC
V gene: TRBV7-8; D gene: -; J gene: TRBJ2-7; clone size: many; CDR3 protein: CASSLVISGGPYF; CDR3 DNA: TGTGCCAGCAGCTTAGTAATCTCCGGAGGGCCTTACTTC
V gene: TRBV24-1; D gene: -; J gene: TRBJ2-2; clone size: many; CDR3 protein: CATSDSANTGELFF; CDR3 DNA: TGTGCCACCAGTGACTCGGCGAACACCGGGGAGCTGTTTTTT
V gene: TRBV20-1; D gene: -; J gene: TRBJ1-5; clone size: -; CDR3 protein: CSANLRGNSNQPQHF; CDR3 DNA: TGCAGTGCTAATCTTAGAGGAAATAGCAATCAGCCCCAGCATTTT
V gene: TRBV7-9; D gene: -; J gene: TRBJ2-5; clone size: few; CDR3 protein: CASSLGPRFGTQYF; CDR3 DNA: TGTGCCAGCAGCTTAGGGCCCAGGTTTGGGACCCAGTACTTC
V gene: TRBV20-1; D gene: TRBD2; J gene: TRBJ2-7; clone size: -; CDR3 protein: CSAPGTSGRAPYEQYF; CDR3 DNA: TGCAGTGCCCCCGGGACCTCGGGGAGGGCGCCCTACGAGCAGTACTTC
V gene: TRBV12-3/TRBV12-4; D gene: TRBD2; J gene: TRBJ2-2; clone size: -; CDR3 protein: CASRRLAGDLAGELFF; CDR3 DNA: TGTGCCAGCAGACGACTAGCGGGAGATCTGGCCGGGGAGCTGTTTTTT
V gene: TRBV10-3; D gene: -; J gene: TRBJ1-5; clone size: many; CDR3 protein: CAISESAVLSNQPQHF; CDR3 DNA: TGTGCCATCAGTGAGTCGGCAGTTCTTAGCAATCAGCCCCAGCATTTT